This TCR beta chain was sequenced for a study of shared clonotypes between healthy human individuals (dated by TCRdb to the early 2020s). About the investigation overall: The cohort comprised two women and a few men aged 18 to 49 years. Per donor, three plates each were used for CD4 naive and CD4 memory, two for CD8 naive, and one for CD8 memory. To estimate repertoire size and how much clonotype sharing occurs between individuals, the study deeply sequenced the blood TCR repertoires of five healthy adults. To increase sequencing depth and limit assay-specific biases, TCR repertoire library preparation and sequencing were carried out by different laboratories using diverse techniques. Between about 0.85 and 8.9 billion PBMCs per donor were obtained by leukapheresis.

Details on this clone: The clone's antigen remains unknown. One base away there is no much larger clone; base qualities are not given.

Using the deep immunoSEQ assay, multiplex PCR amplified TCR CDR3 regions from genomic DNA. Extracted genomic DNA from each cell subset was spread evenly across all wells of several immunoSEQ 96-well plates, with each plate serving as a replicate. For sorted subsets, 150 to 250 ng of genomic DNA, equivalent to 25,000 to 35,000 T cell genomes, went into each replicate PCR. Purified libraries were quantified with a Qubit 3.0 fluorometer, sized on a Bioanalyzer 2100, and re-quantified with the KAPA Library Quantification kit. Every immunoSEQ 96-well plate was sequenced on a separate single-read 150-cycle Illumina NextSeq 550 flow cell. The authors' pipeline ran thus. Because the immunoSEQ output held only junctional sequences and lacked quality scores, the filtering could not match the filtering applied to full-length reads. Sequences were annotated with PyIR, a Python wrapper for IgBLAST v1.9, and V/J genes and CDR3 were assigned using IMGT germline references. Reads with weak V/J assignments (E-value above 1e-6), missing CDR3, stop codons, out-of-frame junctions, or ambiguous translated residues were removed. V3J clonotypes were defined as sequences sharing an identical inferred V gene, J gene, and CDR3 amino acid sequence. Percentage overlap between repertoires was computed as shared unique clonotypes divided by the size of the smaller repertoire. Three approaches were used to assess repertoire richness: RTK rarefaction, the Chao1 estimator, and Recon v2.1 estimates of unobserved clonotypes. Generation probabilities for all TCRbeta clonotypes obtained by the gDNA method from several donors were computed using OLGA. The immuneACCESS repertoire file appears here via TCRdb, limited to in-frame rearrangements. These files lack a portion of the clones; in checked studies, under half of the deficit traces to unresolved V genes, and the cause of the others is not known. The DNA was the basis for D and trimming; V, J and clone size are from that table. The sample table records 2 million to 3 million clones; just over 90% of these occur just once. 0.14% of the sample comes from the top ten.

The donors were healthy, HIV-negative adults who had no recently reported acute infections or vaccinations. Every donor was a Caucasian adult living in Nashville, Tennessee, USA. CD4+ T cells were enriched by magnetic negative selection, after which naive cells were positively selected on CD45RA and the negative fraction was taken as the memory subset. Blood was collected by leukapheresis, and PBMCs were isolated by Ficoll-Histopaque density gradient centrifugation and then cryopreserved in liquid nitrogen vapor phase. Purity and quantity of every magnetically sorted T cell population were checked by analytical flow cytometry. Each sorted fraction had its genomic DNA isolated and then quantified by UV absorbance on a Nanodrop 2000c. Overall study outcomes, separate from this receptor: Incomplete sequencing was indicated by rarefaction of sorted-subset datasets, despite the large sequencing depth. Estimated clonotype richness was generally larger for naive than for memory subsets. When several donors were compared, the shared fraction of clonotypes was about 5.5% for naive CD4, roughly 3.4% for naive CD8, more than 2% for memory CD4, and around 0.37% for memory CD8. Sampling was restricted to blood, and TCR repertoires in tissue are likely to differ from TCR repertoires in blood. Pairwise subsampling led to the expectation that sequencing depth would affect the degree of clonotype sharing among donors. The small number of donors limited the genetic and exposure-history diversity represented. Clonotypes shared by all four sorted-subset donors showed higher generation probabilities than non-shared clonotypes.

The junction shows trimming of 5 bases on V and 7 bases on J, and the gene matches do not reach 9 bases of it. CDR1 SGHAT and CDR2 FQNNGV were looked up in the germline V gene. Reading from cysteine to phenylalanine, the CDR3 counts 16 amino acids. The only DNA kept is the CDR3, 48 bases in frame from the first base. Sequencing was performed on naive CD4+ T cells sorted from blood. The cell subset or site label, as the study defines it: CD45RA+ positively selected. This TCR derives from a man between 18 and 35 years old in good health. The V and J segments used are TRBV11-2 and TRBJ2-1; TRBD2 agrees with 12 junctional bases. The sequenced DNA is TGTGCCAGCAGCACCGGACTAGCGGGGATGTTTAATGAGCAGTTCTTC. Its protein product is CASSTGLAGMFNEQFF. The full variable domain, with segments outside the CDR3 supplied by the reference TRBV11-2 and TRBJ2-1 proteins, appears as EAGVAQSPRYKIIEKRQSVAFWCNPISGHATLYWYQQILGQGPKLLIQFQNNGVVDDSQLPKDRFSAERLKGVDSTLKIQPAKLEDSAVYLCASSTGLAGMFNEQFFGPGTRLTVL.